This record looks at one T cell receptor (beta chain) sequence and its context. V lost 5 bases, J lost 5 bases, and 11 bases stayed unmatched. Germline assignment: CDR1 SGHAT and CDR2 FQNNGV. The CDR3 has 15 residues. Sequencing was performed with immunoSEQ multiplex PCR; in TCRdb, only in-frame clones are kept and a portion is missing. The repertoire holds over 90,000 clones, with 91% as singletons. This sample is drawn from a study of blood T cell repertoires in COVID-19. The overall study: Samples representing acute and convalescent COVID-19 were sourced from the United States, Italy and Spain. PBMCs, B-cell-depleted T cells, or T cells were the source of the cDNA or gDNA that made up the material.

The genes are TRBV11-2 and TRBJ2-5; 7 bases agree with TRBD1. Sequences were obtained from peripheral blood. The sequence was obtained from a man aged 18 to 29 with acute or convalescent COVID-19. CDR3 region: CASSREGTVSETQYF. In nucleotides, the CDR3 is TGTGCCAGCAGCCGAGAGGGGACAGTGTCGGAGACCCAGTACTTC.